This record concerns one T cell receptor (beta chain) sequence. The source of the sample is a study of cytomegalovirus exposure and HLA in healthy donors. The PCR made use of 60 Vbeta and 13 Jbeta primers. TCRdb's table, derived via immunoSEQ multiplex PCR, lists solely in-frame clones and lacks some. The sample shows about 110,000 clones, about four fifths of them seen only once. V lost 0 bases and J 6 bases, leaving 9 bases between the germline ends. Germline V lookup: CDR1 LNHNV, CDR2 YYDKDF (reference sequence). The CDR3 is 13 amino acids. The chain uses TRBV15 and TRBJ2-7; possibly TRBD2 for D (6 bases). The receptor was isolated from a woman aged 60-70 years in good health and CMV-seropositive. Sequenced material: PBMCs. The CDR3 here is CATSRDRGGEQYF. CDR3 in DNA: TGTGCCACCAGCAGAGATCGGGGAGGCGAGCAGTACTTC.